The text below deals with one T cell receptor beta chain. The CDR3 sequence is 13 residues long. The ends were cut back, 2 bases at V and 5 bases at J, with 9 bases in the middle. Germline-derived CDR1 and CDR2 are MNHNY and SVGAGI (reference sequence). These data come from a study of cytomegalovirus exposure and HLA in healthy donors. Participants comprised healthy donors of bone marrow. PCR used 60 Vbeta primers and 13 Jbeta primers. Using immunoSEQ multiplex PCR, the repertoire was profiled, and TCRdb retains in-frame clones only, with some absent. The sample has more than 95,000 clones; more than 75% are singletons.

The sequence was obtained from a young woman in good health and CMV-seropositive. The material sequenced was PBMCs. The rearrangement uses TRBV6-6 and TRBJ2-5; D remains ambiguous. CDR3 sequence reads: CASSYGGGETQYF. CDR3 coding DNA: TGTGCCAGCAGTTACGGCGGTGGGGAGACCCAGTACTTC.